This TCR beta chain derives from a study of shared clonotypes between healthy human individuals. The ends lost 5 bases at V and 5 bases at J; junction bases unmatched: 6. CDR1 is MDHEN, CDR2 SYDVKM, per germline. The CDR3 is 15 amino acids. Produced via immunoSEQ multiplex PCR; TCRdb's table is partial and in-frame only. This sample has roughly 2.6 million clones, with around 94% found just once. Sequencing used naive CD4+ T cells sorted from blood. The subset denotes: CD45RA+ positively selected. The V call is TRBV28, the J call TRBJ1-4; TRBD1 aligns across 9 bases. The TCR sequence derives from a man between 18 and 29 years old in good health. This chain's CDR3 is CASSPPTGGNEKLFF. CDR3 nucleotides: TGTGCCAGCAGTCCGCCGACAGGGGGAAATGAAAAACTGTTTTTT.